Shown below are 13 T cell receptor beta chains from a single sample sequenced in a study of blood T cells in healthy people across ages (dated by TCRdb to about 2015). Library preparation was by 5' RACE. The sequencing machine was an Illumina HiSeq 2500. A second PCR of about 7 to 12 cycles was run with a J-beta primer mix and a sample-barcoded 5' primer. TCRdb trimmed the raw reads at Q25, called clones with MiXCR and kept productive beta chains. Merged by CDR3 protein, the rows form single entries marked with the most common genes and DNA. The sample profile shows hundreds of thousands of distinct CDR3 sequences; 20% to 25% of them were found once. Together, the top ten hold 9.4% of the sample. These same records also appear under a second study, on T cells of mothers and their children.

Sequencing was performed on blood. These receptors were taken from a boy between 5 and 17 years old in good health.

The chain uses TRBV7-9 and TRBJ2-5; the D gene is possibly TRBD1 (6 bases). V lost 5 bases to trimming and J lost 1 base, with 14 bases between them. CDR3 length equals 15 residues. CDR1 and CDR2 from the germline V gene are SEHNR and FQNEAQ (reference sequence). CDR3 coding DNA: TGTGCCAGCAGCACCAACCGGGACATCCAAGAGACCCAGTACTTC. It specifies CASSTNRDIQETQYF. The whole variable domain, filled in from reference TRBV7-9 and TRBJ2-5, reads DTGVSQNPRHKITKRGQNVTFRCDPISEHNRLYWYRQTLGQGPEFLTYFQNEAQLEKSRLLSDRFSAERPKGSFSTLEIQRTEQGDSAMYLCASSTNRDIQETQYFGPGTRLLVL.

J is TRBJ2-7 and V is TRBV11-3, with no clear D. Germline CDR1 is SGHNT and CDR2 is YENEEA. V was shortened by 0 bases and J by 6 bases, with 3 bases between the two germline ends. This CDR3 comprises 11 residues. CDR3 loop: CASSLESEQYF. CDR3 bases: TGTGCCAGCAGCTTAGAATCCGAGCAGTACTTC.

V and J are TRBV7-8 and TRBJ2-7; the match to TRBD2 covers 11 bases. The CDR3 consists of 14 residues. Germline CDR1 reads SGHVS; CDR2 reads FQNEAQ. Trimming removed 8 bases from V and 2 bases from J; junction bases left unmatched: 5. CDR3 sequence (DNA): TGTGCCAGCCTTGGGACTAGCGGAACCTACGAGCAGTACTTC. Its protein product is CASLGTSGTYEQYF.

This clonotype was counted between two and nine times. The chain links TRBV29-1 to TRBJ2-2, with D tentatively TRBD1 (6 bases). This CDR3 contains 12 residues. CDR1 and CDR2 from the germline V gene are SQVTM and ANQGSEA. Trimming stripped 7 bases from V and 7 bases from J, with 13 bases between. For the CDR3, the DNA is TGCAGCGCCTGGACAGTTGGCGGGGAGCTGTTTTTT. Amino acid sequence: CSAWTVGGELFF.

V usage is TRBV20-1 and J usage is TRBJ1-5; no firm D call. The CDR3 is 12 residues long. From germline, CDR1 is DFQATT and CDR2 SNEGSKA (reference sequence). Trimming stripped 1 base from V and 4 bases from J, with 5 bases between. The DNA for the CDR3 is TGCAGTGCTAGAGGACCGAATCAGCCCCAGCATTTT. It encodes CSARGPNQPQHF.

In its sample, this clonotype was seen a few times. The V call is TRBV7-3, the J call TRBJ2-5, with a weak D call TRBD2 (5 bases). The tail of the sequence fits TRBJ2-1 better, so the J call may be wrong. Germline CDR1 reads SGHTA; CDR2 reads FQGTGA. The CDR3 extends over 16 amino acids. The CDR3 DNA reads as TGTGCCAGCAGCTTACTGGCAAGCGGAGGCCGGAATGAGCAGTTCTTC. Translating gives CASSLLASGGRNEQFF.

The chain employs TRBV7-9 and TRBJ1-2, with 8 bases that match TRBD1. J was trimmed by 8 bases and V by 10 bases; bases with no gene match: 15. Germline-derived CDR1 and CDR2 are SEHNR and FQNEAQ (reference sequence). The CDR3 totals 14 residues. The CDR3 spells CATSTGALEGGYTF. The CDR3 DNA reads as TGTGCCACTTCGACAGGGGCACTAGAAGGAGGCTACACCTTC.

The gene calls are TRBV12-3 or TRBV12-4 and TRBJ2-7; TRBD2 matches at 11 bases. V lost 6 bases to trimming and J lost 1 base; unmatched junction nucleotides: 5. The CDR3 runs 15 residues. The CDR3 sequence: CASSPTSGKSYEQYF. CDR3 nucleotides: TGTGCCAGCAGCCCGACTAGCGGGAAATCCTACGAGCAGTACTTC.

A word on this clonotype: The germline gene is not matched at one end of the junction; a read error may be the cause. The chain combines TRBV29-1 with TRBJ2-2; 8 bases align to TRBD1. The germline V gene has CDR1 SQVTM and CDR2 ANQGSEA. This CDR3 has 15 residues. The CDR3 DNA sequence: TGCAGCGTTGAAGTGGCGGACAGGGTCGCCGGGCAGCTGTTTTTT. Translation: CSVEVADRVAGQLFF.

This clonotype was recorded a few times. The rearrangement joins TRBV10-3 to TRBJ2-2; 9 bases agree with TRBD2. Germline V gene sequence: CDR1 ENHRY, CDR2 SYGVKD. The CDR3 consists of 15 residues. Trimming took 6 bases from V and 4 from J; bases not matched to a gene: 6. The CDR3 region is CAISRTSEATGELFF. The CDR3 DNA reads as TGTGCCATCAGCAGGACTAGCGAGGCCACCGGGGAGCTGTTTTTT.

The chain couples TRBV12-3 or TRBV12-4 to TRBJ1-5; D remains ambiguous. V was pared by 7 bases and J by 6 bases, with 10 bases between. This CDR3 is built from 12 residues. CDR3 in DNA: TGTGCCAGCACCCCGGGAGGTCAGCCCCAGCATTTT. Protein: CASTPGGQPQHF.

The genes are TRBV6-6 and TRBJ2-7; the D is unclear. This CDR3 comprises 14 residues. Deletions cut 6 bases from V and 2 bases from J, with 14 bases between. Germline V gene sequence: CDR1 MNHNY, CDR2 SVGAGI (reference sequence). This chain's CDR3 is CASSLLPYTYEQYF. DNA of the CDR3: TGTGCCAGCAGCCTCCTTCCTTATACCTACGAGCAGTACTTC.

The chain uses TRBV6-6 and TRBJ2-5, with TRBD1 matching 10 bases. This CDR3 region has 15 residues. Per the germline V gene, CDR1 is MNHNY and CDR2 is SVGAGI (reference sequence). The V and J ends lost 6 bases and 2 bases, in that order; junction bases with no gene match: 6. The CDR3 is CASSPMGQGQETQYF. CDR3 nucleotide sequence: TGTGCCAGCAGCCCGATGGGACAGGGGCAAGAGACCCAGTACTTC.